The next 12 T cell receptor beta chains were all read from a single sample in a study of blood T cell repertoires in COVID-19. Libraries were prepared by immunoSEQ multiplex PCR; TCRdb keeps only in-frame clonotypes and omits some of them. The sample has about 200,000 clones; approximately 81% are singletons. Sequenced material: peripheral blood. The origin of the receptors is a woman of 80 years or more with acute or convalescent COVID-19.

The rearrangement joins TRBV2 to TRBJ1-5; D not resolved. Germline V gene sequence: CDR1 SNHLY, CDR2 FYNNEI. The CDR3 sequence is 13 residues long. Trimming took 3 bases from V and 4 from J, leaving 7 bases between them. CDR3 DNA: TGTGCCAGCAGTGATCAGTGGAATCAGCCCCAGCATTTT. Amino acids: CASSDQWNQPQHF.

The J gene is TRBJ2-7, the V gene TRBV30; D may be TRBD1 (5 bases). Germline values: CDR1 GTSNPN, CDR2 SVGIG (reference sequence). This CDR3 has 14 amino acids. V lost 4 bases, J lost 2 bases, and 15 bases lay in between. The CDR3 bases are TGTGCCTGGAAGCAAGGGGCGCAACCCTACGAGCAGTACTTC. Translated: CAWKQGAQPYEQYF.

This chain's CDR3 is CASSAAQGNSGNTIYF. CDR3 nucleotide sequence: TGTGCCAGCAGTGCGGCCCAGGGGAACTCTGGAAACACCATATATTTT. V and J are TRBV2 and TRBJ1-3; D perhaps matches TRBD1 (6 bases). Trimming cost V 4 bases and J 0 bases, with 13 bases left between them. This CDR3 comprises 16 residues. Looked up from germline, CDR1 is SNHLY and CDR2 is FYNNEI.

DNA of the CDR3: TGTGCCAGCAGTTACTCCGGGGTAGGTCAGCCCCAGCATTTT. Its translation is CASSYSGVGQPQHF. The V gene is TRBV6-6, the J gene TRBJ1-5; no definite D call. The CDR3 is made up of 14 amino acids. Trimming cost V 0 bases and J 6 bases, with 9 bases left between them. Looked up from germline, CDR1 is MNHNY and CDR2 is SVGAGI (reference sequence).

The count of this clone is one. CDR3 amino acids: CASSVDRQSTDTQYF. CDR3 in DNA: TGTGCCAGTAGTGTGGACAGGCAAAGCACAGATACGCAGTATTTT. This chain connects TRBV19 to TRBJ2-3; 7 bases agree with TRBD1. Germline V gene sequence: CDR1 LNHDA, CDR2 SQIVND (reference sequence). Germline trimming cut 5 bases from V and 0 bases from J; bases unmatched to any gene: 5. The length of the CDR3 is 15 residues.

The rearrangement uses TRBV14 and TRBJ2-5, with D unclear. CDR3 size: 12 residues. Germline V gives CDR1 SGHDN, CDR2 FVKESK. Trimming took 5 bases from V and 5 from J, leaving 9 bases between them. The CDR3 nucleotides read TGTGCCAGCAGCGATATACGGGAGACCCAGTACTTC. It translates to CASSDIRETQYF.

The J gene is TRBJ1-1, the V gene TRBV10-1, with a weak D call TRBD1 (5 bases). Germline lookup yields CDR1 WNHNN and CDR2 SYGVQD (reference sequence). The length of the CDR3 is 11 residues. The CDR3 DNA sequence: TGCGGAGACACGGGGGACACTGAAGCTTTCTTT. Translation gives CGDTGDTEAFF.

V usage is TRBV6-6 and J usage is TRBJ1-5; D might be TRBD1 (5 bases). This CDR3 contains 13 residues. V gave up 6 bases and J gave up 7 bases, with 13 bases separating them. The germline V gene has CDR1 MNHNY and CDR2 SVGAGI (reference sequence). The CDR3 loop is CASSLGAGQPQHF. The CDR3 coding sequence is TGTGCCAGCAGCCTAGGCGCAGGGCAGCCCCAGCATTTT.

This clone was counted a few times. The rearrangement joins TRBV4-3 to TRBJ1-5; D gene unclear. Looked up from germline, CDR1 is LGHNA and CDR2 is YSLEER. The CDR3 loop spans 15 amino acids. Trimming took off 0 bases at V and 4 bases at J, with 10 bases between the two ends. CDR3 residues: CASSQESGGNQPQHF. The CDR3 nucleotides read TGCGCCAGCAGCCAAGAATCGGGAGGAAATCAGCCCCAGCATTTT.

The chain couples TRBV6-5 to TRBJ2-7, with a weak D call TRBD2 (5 bases). The germline V gene has CDR1 MNHEY and CDR2 SVGAGI. The CDR3 length is 15 residues. Deletions cut 6 bases from V and 7 bases from J, with 22 bases between. The CDR3 sequence is CASSYTGILDREQYF. CDR3 nucleotides: TGTGCCAGCAGCTACACCGGGATCCTCGATAGGGAGCAGTACTTC.

This chain's CDR3 is CASSTRPGGETQYF. Written as DNA, the CDR3 is TGTGCCAGCAGTACAAGGCCGGGGGGGGAGACCCAGTACTTC. The chain employs TRBV3-1 (or the pseudogene TRBV3-2) and TRBJ2-5, with TRBD2 identical over 8 bases. Germline CDR1 is LGHDT and CDR2 is YNNKEL (reference sequence). Germline trimming cut 6 bases from V and 5 bases from J; bases unmatched to any gene: 8. The CDR3 is 14 residues long.

This clone has a single count. Here the CDR3 reads CASSFTSGLTDTQYF. CDR3 in DNA: TGTGCCAGCAGCTTTACTAGCGGTCTCACAGATACGCAGTATTTT. The chain joins TRBV7-8 to TRBJ2-3; 8 bases align to TRBD2. The V gene end was trimmed by 3 bases and the J gene end by 2 bases; junction bases not matched to a gene: 4. The CDR3 spans 15 residues. In germline, CDR1 is SGHVS, CDR2 FQNEAQ. Full variable domain (remainder filled in from reference TRBV7-8 and TRBJ2-3): GAGVSQSPRYKVAKRGQDVALRCDPISGHVSLFWYQQALGQGPEFLTYFQNEAQLDKSGLPSDRFFAERPEGSVSTLKIQRTQQEDSAVYLCASSFTSGLTDTQYFGPGTRLTVL.